Listed below are T cell receptor beta chains from one sample, sequenced in a study of cytomegalovirus exposure and HLA in healthy donors. Libraries were prepared by immunoSEQ multiplex PCR; TCRdb keeps only in-frame clonotypes and omits some of them. This sample carries 75,000 to 90,000 clones, over 65% of them seen once, and the ten largest clones take 20% to 25%. Sequenced: PBMCs. All receptors derive from a man aged 30 to 45 in good health and CMV-seropositive. Each CDR3 is given with its conserved first and last residue. Fields, in order: D gene, J gene, V gene, clone size, CDR3 DNA, CDR3 protein. The D gene is left open where the match is weak. Size values are once, few and many counts, or a class for expanded clones, and some rows have none.

D: TRBD1
J: TRBJ1-2
V: TRBV6-5
size: few
DNA: TGTGCCAGCAGTTACGGGGTGACAGGGAAAAATGGCTACACCTTC
CDR3: CASSYGVTGKNGYTF

D: TRBD1
J: TRBJ2-7
V: TRBV29-1
size: NA
DNA: TGCAGCGGGGGGACAGGGGATGGCGAGCAGTACTTC
CDR3: CSGGTGDGEQYF

D: NA
J: TRBJ1-2
V: TRBV30
size: NA
DNA: TGTGCCTGGAGTGATGAGAACTATGGCTACACCTTC
CDR3: CAWSDENYGYTF

D: TRBD2
J: TRBJ2-7
V: TRBV4-3
size: few
DNA: TGCGCCAGCAGCCAAGATGGGAGCGGGAGCTACGAGCAGTACTTC
CDR3: CASSQDGSGSYEQYF

D: TRBD1
J: TRBJ1-5
V: TRBV18
size: NA
DNA: TGTGCCAGCTCGCCGAGACAAACAGGGGGGAATCAGCCCCAGCATTTT
CDR3: CASSPRQTGGNQPQHF

D: TRBD2
J: TRBJ2-5
V: TRBV4-1
size: few
DNA: TGCGCCAGCAGCCCTCGGTCGGCAGCGGGAGGGGAGACCCAGTACTTC
CDR3: CASSPRSAAGGETQYF

D: NA
J: TRBJ1-4
V: TRBV5-6
size: NA
DNA: TGTGCCAGCAGCTTGAGGAGGGGTAATGAAAAACTGTTTTTT
CDR3: CASSLRRGNEKLFF

D: NA
J: TRBJ2-6
V: TRBV5-4
size: NA
DNA: TGTGCCAGCAGCTTGGTAGGGGTACTAGGGGCCAACGTCCTGACTTTC
CDR3: CASSLVGVLGANVLTF

D: TRBD2
J: TRBJ2-5
V: TRBV7-9
size: NA
DNA: TGTGCCAGCACCAGTGGGAATCTAGCGGAACAAGAGACCCAGTACTTC
CDR3: CASTSGNLAEQETQYF

D: TRBD2
J: TRBJ2-2
V: TRBV29-1
size: NA
DNA: TGCAGCGCTCTAAGGGGCGATGGGGAGGGGAGCGACCTCAACACCGGGGAGCTGTTTTTT
CDR3: CSALRGDGEGSDLNTGELFF

D: NA
J: TRBJ2-7
V: TRBV4-2
size: NA
DNA: TGTGCCAGCAGCCCCAGTCCCGCCGAGCAGTACTTC
CDR3: CASSPSPAEQYF

D: TRBD2
J: TRBJ2-5
V: TRBV19
size: NA
DNA: TGTGCCAGTAGTGTATCCCCTAGACAGCGGGGCCAAGAGACCCAGTACTTC
CDR3: CASSVSPRQRGQETQYF

D: TRBD1
J: TRBJ2-5
V: TRBV7-3
size: NA
DNA: TGTGCCAGCAGCCCGAGGACAGGGGAGACCCAGTACTTC
CDR3: CASSPRTGETQYF

D: NA
J: TRBJ1-1
V: TRBV4-1
size: NA
DNA: TGCGCCAGCGGCTCCGACACATCTAACACTGAAGCTTTCTTT
CDR3: CASGSDTSNTEAFF

D: TRBD2
J: TRBJ2-1
V: TRBV27
size: NA
DNA: TGTGCCAGCCTCCCTCGTAGCGGGGCCAGGGAGGAGCAGTTCTTC
CDR3: CASLPRSGAREEQFF

D: NA
J: TRBJ2-3
V: TRBV10-3
size: few
DNA: TGTGCCATCAGGGGGACTTACGAAGCAGATACGCAGTATTTT
CDR3: CAIRGTYEADTQYF

D: TRBD1
J: TRBJ2-2
V: TRBV27
size: NA
DNA: TGTGCCAGCAGTTTCCCCCCCGGGACAGGGGGCCGGGAGCTGTTTTTT
CDR3: CASSFPPGTGGRELFF